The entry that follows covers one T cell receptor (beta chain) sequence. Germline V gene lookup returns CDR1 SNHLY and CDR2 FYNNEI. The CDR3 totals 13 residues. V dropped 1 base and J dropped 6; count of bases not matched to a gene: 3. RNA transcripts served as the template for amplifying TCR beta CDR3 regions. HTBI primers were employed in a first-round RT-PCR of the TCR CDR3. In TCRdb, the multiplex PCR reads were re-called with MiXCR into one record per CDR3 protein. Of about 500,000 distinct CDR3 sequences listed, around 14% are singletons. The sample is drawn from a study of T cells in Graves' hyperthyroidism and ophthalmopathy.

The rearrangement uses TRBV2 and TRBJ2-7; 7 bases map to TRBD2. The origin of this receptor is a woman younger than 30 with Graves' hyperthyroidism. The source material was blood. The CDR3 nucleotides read TGTGCCAGCAGTGAAGACGGGAGGTCCGAGCAGTACTTC. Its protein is CASSEDGRSEQYF.